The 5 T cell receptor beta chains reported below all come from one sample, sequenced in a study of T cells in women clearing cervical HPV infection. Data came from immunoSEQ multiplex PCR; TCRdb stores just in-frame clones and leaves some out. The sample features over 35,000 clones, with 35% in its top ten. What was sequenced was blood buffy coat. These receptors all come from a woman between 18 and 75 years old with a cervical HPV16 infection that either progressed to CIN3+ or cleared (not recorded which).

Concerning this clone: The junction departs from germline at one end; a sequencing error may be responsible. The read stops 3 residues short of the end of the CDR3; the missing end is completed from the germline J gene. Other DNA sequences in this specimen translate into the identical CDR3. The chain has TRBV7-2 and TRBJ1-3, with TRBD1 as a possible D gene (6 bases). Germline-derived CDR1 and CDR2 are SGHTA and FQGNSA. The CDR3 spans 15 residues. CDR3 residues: CASSSYQTGGNTIYF. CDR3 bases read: TGTGCCAGCAGCTCGTATCAGACAGGCGGAAACACG.

The CDR3 protein is CASSSQGAGVYGYTF. The sequenced part of the CDR3 DNA is TGTGCCAGCAGTTCCCAGGGGGCAGGAGTCTATGGC. The chain recombines TRBV13 with TRBJ1-2, with 8 bases fitting TRBD1. Read data end 3 residues before the CDR3 end; the end is taken from the germline J gene. Losses at the gene ends were 6 bases for V and 4 bases for J; bases not matched to a gene: 10. The CDR3 is 15 amino acids. Germline V lookup: CDR1 PRHDT, CDR2 FYEKMQ (reference sequence).

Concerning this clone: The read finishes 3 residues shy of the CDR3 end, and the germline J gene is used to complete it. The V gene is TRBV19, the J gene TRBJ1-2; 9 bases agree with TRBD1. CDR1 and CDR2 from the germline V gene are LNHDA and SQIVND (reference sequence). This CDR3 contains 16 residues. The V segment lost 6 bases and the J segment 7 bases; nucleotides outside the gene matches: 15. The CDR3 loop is CASRRDRDLSRSGYTF. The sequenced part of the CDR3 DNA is TGTGCCAGTAGGAGGGACAGGGATCTCTCCCGTAGTGGC.

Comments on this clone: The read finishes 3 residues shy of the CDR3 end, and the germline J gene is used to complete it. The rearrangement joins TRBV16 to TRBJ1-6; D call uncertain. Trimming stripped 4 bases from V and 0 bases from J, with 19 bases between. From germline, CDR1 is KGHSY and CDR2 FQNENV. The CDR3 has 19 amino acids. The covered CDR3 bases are TGTGCCAGCAGCCCCCTCGTAGGGCAACAGAGCTCCTATAATTCACCC. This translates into CASSPLVGQQSSYNSP. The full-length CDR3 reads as CASSPLVGQQSSYNSPLHF.

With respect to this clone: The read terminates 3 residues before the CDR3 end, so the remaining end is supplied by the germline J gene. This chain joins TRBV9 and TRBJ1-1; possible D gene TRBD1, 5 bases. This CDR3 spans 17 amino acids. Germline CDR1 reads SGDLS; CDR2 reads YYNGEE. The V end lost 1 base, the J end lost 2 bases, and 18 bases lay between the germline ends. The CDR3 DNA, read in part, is TGTGCCAGCAGCGTAAATAGGGGTCAGGAAAAAAACACTGAA. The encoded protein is CASSVNRGQEKNTE. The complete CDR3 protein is CASSVNRGQEKNTEAFF.